Sequencing of this T cell receptor beta chain was carried out in a study of control samples from healthy donors and cancer patients. CDR3 size: 15 residues. Germline V CDR1 and CDR2: SNHLY, FYNNEI. The V gene end was trimmed by 6 bases and the J gene end by 4 bases; junction bases not matched to a gene: 6. Clones were read by immunoSEQ multiplex PCR, and TCRdb kept only the in-frame ones, dropping some. The sample comprises roughly 93,000 clones, less than 90% of which are singletons, and 9% to 10% rests with the top ten. What was sequenced was PBMCs. The chain joins TRBV2 to TRBJ2-2; TRBD1 agrees at 9 bases. The TCR was taken from a woman aged 50 to 60 with colorectal cancer. Written as DNA, the CDR3 is TGTGCCAGCAGACCCGACAGGGGGAGCACCGGGGAGCTGTTTTTT. Its protein product is CASRPDRGSTGELFF.